This is a list of T cell receptor beta chains from one sample in a study of T cells expressing NK-cell markers. TCRdb re-called the 5' RACE reads and shows each CDR3 protein once, DNA omitted. Its table records about 140,000 distinct CDR3 sequences. The material sequenced was blood T cells: a sorted CD56 or NKG2C T cell subset, CD4+ or CD8+ T cells, or bulk PBMC T cells (not recorded which). These TCRs come from a man aged 18 to 30 in good health. Each CDR3 is given with its conserved first and last residue.

J: TRBJ2-7
V: TRBV4-3
CDR3: CASSQGTSGGYEQYF

J: TRBJ2-5
V: TRBV6-5
CDR3: CASSYSNGGAETQYF

J: TRBJ2-3
V: TRBV9
CDR3: CASSEWTSGRGADTQYF

J: TRBJ1-2
V: TRBV6-2/TRBV6-3
CDR3: CASSGAGDFYGYTF

J: TRBJ2-1
V: TRBV5-4
CDR3: CASSPRYNEQFF

J: TRBJ2-1
V: TRBV5-1
CDR3: CASRQREGENEQFF

J: TRBJ1-5
V: TRBV19
CDR3: CASKGQSSNQPQHF

J: TRBJ2-3
V: TRBV6-2/TRBV6-3
CDR3: CASSPGTSATDTQHF

J: TRBJ2-1
V: TRBV6-2/TRBV6-3
CDR3: CASTGNLLRDSVYNEQFF

J: TRBJ1-2
V: TRBV7-9
CDR3: CASSLGGIQSGYTF

J: TRBJ2-5
V: TRBV7-8
CDR3: CASSLDPGVYF

J: TRBJ1-5
V: TRBV20-1
CDR3: CSAPMGNQPQHF

J: TRBJ2-1
V: TRBV24-1
CDR3: CATSSLAGMKDEQFF

J: TRBJ2-5
V: TRBV7-9
CDR3: CASSSRTSGIQETQYF

J: TRBJ2-3
V: TRBV5-1
CDR3: CASSPTMKRTDTQYF

J: TRBJ2-1
V: TRBV12-3/TRBV12-4
CDR3: CASSLRGGSGGNNEQFF

J: TRBJ2-7
V: TRBV7-9
CDR3: CASSFQDNHEQYF

J: TRBJ2-3
V: TRBV2
CDR3: CASREGLTGLDTQYF

J: TRBJ2-2
V: TRBV6-1
CDR3: CASTGTSGSTGELFF

J: TRBJ2-2
V: TRBV12-3/TRBV12-4
CDR3: CASSPIWGELFF

J: TRBJ2-2
V: TRBV7-9
CDR3: CASSFPGTGGIGELFF

J: TRBJ2-1
V: TRBV28
CDR3: CASSWLSQSSYNEQFF

J: TRBJ2-2
V: TRBV12-3/TRBV12-4
CDR3: CASSLTEYLFF

J: TRBJ1-5
V: TRBV7-2
CDR3: CASSLEEINQPQHF

J: TRBJ2-1
V: TRBV2
CDR3: CASMPSGRILFYNEQFF

J: TRBJ2-2
V: TRBV6-1
CDR3: CASSLRAGGTGELFF

J: TRBJ1-3
V: TRBV24-1
CDR3: CATSDPFSGNTIYF

J: TRBJ1-4
V: TRBV6-5
CDR3: CASSYGLGGEKLFF

J: TRBJ2-3
V: TRBV7-9
CDR3: CASSYPLGIAGGPTDTQYF

J: TRBJ2-7
V: TRBV9
CDR3: CASSVGGRLTYEQYF

J: TRBJ2-5
V: TRBV12-3/TRBV12-4
CDR3: CASSRTGGASETQYF

J: TRBJ2-3
V: TRBV5-1
CDR3: CASSTRDRENLFTADTQYF

J: TRBJ2-7
V: TRBV28
CDR3: CASSPVVSYEQYF

J: TRBJ2-7
V: TRBV7-9
CDR3: CASSHQTATYEQYF

J: TRBJ2-3
V: TRBV11-2
CDR3: CASSLEGFGGESTDTQYF

J: TRBJ2-1
V: TRBV12-3/TRBV12-4
CDR3: CASSLGLAPGGEQFF

J: TRBJ1-6
V: TRBV28
CDR3: CATKRRNSPLHF

J: TRBJ2-2
V: TRBV7-6
CDR3: CASSLDVYESNTGELFF

J: TRBJ2-2
V: TRBV29-1
CDR3: CSVEDRGLTGELFF

J: TRBJ2-5
V: TRBV19
CDR3: CASSPNPAGVETQYF

J: TRBJ2-1
V: TRBV5-1
CDR3: CASSGTGTYYYNEQFF

J: TRBJ2-7
V: TRBV27
CDR3: CASRPGPIYEQYF

J: TRBJ1-4
V: TRBV28
CDR3: CASSSSSNEKLFF

J: TRBJ2-5
V: TRBV12-3/TRBV12-4
CDR3: CASSGLGLETQYF

J: TRBJ1-2
V: TRBV7-9
CDR3: CASSTPPGSPNYGYTF

J: TRBJ2-7
V: TRBV7-9
CDR3: CASSSLWEGYEQYF

J: TRBJ2-1
V: TRBV18
CDR3: CASSPPEQLYNEQFF

J: TRBJ2-2
V: TRBV7-6
CDR3: CASTTSGTRFDGELFF

J: TRBJ2-3
V: TRBV10-3
CDR3: CAISESSGNSYTQYF

J: TRBJ2-1
V: TRBV7-9
CDR3: CASSPYSGRANEQFF

J: TRBJ1-4
V: TRBV20-1
CDR3: CSASGTENEKLFF

J: TRBJ2-5
V: TRBV11-2
CDR3: CASSGEIPQETQYF

J: TRBJ2-1
V: TRBV13
CDR3: CASSLGLDEQFF

J: TRBJ1-2
V: TRBV3-1
CDR3: CASSQDRQPNYGYTF

J: TRBJ1-5
V: TRBV3-1
CDR3: CASSQESNQPQHF